The clone carrying this T cell receptor beta chain occurred many times. The antigen is not known. This record belongs to a study of identical twins. Whole-study findings and limits: Beta clonotypes that were abundant in cord blood contained fewer insertions, a pattern absent from memory repertoires. Zero-insertion findings could be partly confounded by invariant cells (MAIT and iNKT cells). In monozygotic twins, models underestimated the sharing of out-of-frame TCR alpha.

A universal primer site was created by template switching, with the cDNA bearing unique molecular identifiers. TCRdb fed the 5' RACE reads into MiXCR, producing one record per CDR3 protein. Of around 670,000 distinct CDR3 sequences in the sample, over 5% were seen once. CDR3 length: 13 amino acids. Trimming removed 4 bases at V and 9 bases at J, with 13 bases between. The J gene is TRBJ2-1, the V gene TRBV12-3 or TRBV12-4, with D uncertain. Sequencing was done on a sample of naive T cells sorted from blood. The receptor was isolated from a man younger than 35 in good health. CDR3 protein: CASSYLEKGEQFF. CDR3 sequence (DNA): TGTGCCAGCAGTTACCTCGAAAAGGGTGAGCAGTTCTTC.